The 32 T cell receptor beta chains below were found in one sample sequenced in a study of Tregs in tolerant kidney transplant recipients. Repertoires were generated with immunoSEQ multiplex PCR, while TCRdb's copy carries only in-frame clones and drops some. There are 100,000 to 130,000 clones in the sample; around 87% occur only once, and nearly 0.35% lies in the top ten. The source was CD4+ T cells from blood, collected before the transplant. The receptors originated from a human donor who received a combined kidney and bone marrow transplant.

V gene TRBV6-1 combines with J gene TRBJ1-1; D is ambiguous. The germline gives CDR1 MNHNS, CDR2 SASEGT. Trimming took 4 bases from V and 11 from J, leaving 14 bases between them. The CDR3 totals 12 residues. The CDR3 reads CASSAQTSMAFF. The DNA for the CDR3 is TGTGCCAGCAGTGCCCAGACATCTATGGCTTTCTTT.

V usage is TRBV29-1 and J usage is TRBJ2-5; 11 nucleotides match TRBD2. Trimming at V came to 4 bases and at J to 7 bases, leaving 14 bases not matched to a gene. The germline CDR1 and CDR2 sequences are SQVTM and ANQGSEA. The CDR3 contains 16 residues. The CDR3 region is CSVGPSGGPGIGTQYF. As DNA, the CDR3 is TGCAGCGTTGGCCCTAGCGGGGGGCCGGGAATAGGGACCCAGTACTTC.

The CDR3 bases are TGTGCCAGCGTAACGGGGGGAAACACCATATATTTT. It encodes CASVTGGNTIYF. V usage is TRBV6-6 and J usage is TRBJ1-3; D unclear. CDR3 length equals 12 residues. Trimming left V 8 bases short and J 4 bases short, with 9 bases between. Per the germline V gene, CDR1 is MNHNY and CDR2 is SVGAGI (reference sequence).

This clone occurred once. The rearrangement links TRBV10-3 to TRBJ1-5; 9 bases fit TRBD1. Looked up from germline, CDR1 is ENHRY and CDR2 is SYGVKD. The V and J ends lost 1 base and 5 bases, in that order; junction bases with no gene match: 3. The CDR3 contains 15 residues. The CDR3 DNA follows: TGTGCCATCAGTGAGTGGGACAGGGTGGATCAGCCCCAGCATTTT. Translated, it gives CAISEWDRVDQPQHF.

The chain uses TRBV6-1 and TRBJ2-7, with 7 bases lining up with TRBD1. There are 14 residues in the CDR3. V gave up 2 bases and J gave up 6 bases; unmatched junction bases: 7. CDR1 and CDR2 from the germline V gene are MNHNS and SASEGT. The CDR3 protein is CASSEMVTGTEQYF. CDR3 DNA: TGTGCCAGCAGTGAAATGGTGACAGGGACCGAGCAGTACTTC.

The chain has TRBV11-2 and TRBJ2-3, with TRBD2 matching over 11 bases. CDR1 is SGHAT, CDR2 FQNNGV, per germline. The CDR3 sequence is 16 residues long. V shed 2 bases, J shed 2 bases, and the junction held 3 bases outside the gene matches. The CDR3 region has the DNA TGTGCCAGCAGCTTACTAGCGGGGGGACCCACAGATACGCAGTATTTT. Translated: CASSLLAGGPTDTQYF.

This clone showed up just a few times. V usage is TRBV7-6 and J usage is TRBJ2-7; D unclear. Germline V gene data show CDR1 as SGHVS and CDR2 as FNYEAQ. The germline V and J ends were trimmed by 0 bases and 5 bases, with 8 bases remaining between them. The CDR3 totals 13 residues. The CDR3 region is CASSLALQHEQYF. The CDR3 DNA sequence: TGTGCCAGCAGCTTAGCGCTACAGCACGAGCAGTACTTC.

The chain uses TRBV18 and TRBJ2-2, with TRBD1 as a possible D gene (5 bases). The length of the CDR3 is 15 residues. Trimming took off 0 bases at V and 6 bases at J, with 11 bases between the two ends. The V gene's germline CDR1 is KGHSH and CDR2 LQKENI. CDR3 DNA sequence: TGTGCCAGCTCACCACCGTTGGCAGGGTCCGGGGAGCTGTTTTTT. Amino acid sequence: CASSPPLAGSGELFF.

The CDR3 here is CASSETGGLAGPSSYNEQFF. CDR3 DNA: TGTGCCAGCAGTGAAACGGGAGGACTAGCAGGTCCAAGCTCCTACAATGAGCAGTTCTTC. The V call is TRBV6-1, the J call TRBJ2-1; TRBD2 agrees at 8 bases. This CDR3 contains 20 residues. The J segment lost 0 bases and the V segment lost 2 bases, leaving 15 bases of the junction unmatched. Germline values: CDR1 MNHNS, CDR2 SASEGT.

This chain joins TRBV7-6 and TRBJ2-7, with D possibly matching TRBD2 (5 bases). This CDR3 is built from 13 residues. V gave up 4 bases and J gave up 2 bases, with 9 bases separating them. Germline-derived CDR1 and CDR2 are SGHVS and FNYEAQ. CDR3 amino acids: CASSSDLTYEQYF. The CDR3 DNA reads as TGTGCCAGCAGCTCGGACTTAACCTACGAGCAGTACTTC.

The chain joins TRBV10-1 to TRBJ2-3; 12 positions agree with TRBD1. The V gene's germline CDR1 is WNHNN and CDR2 SYGVQD (reference sequence). The V segment lost 6 bases and the J segment 8 bases; nucleotides outside the gene matches: 6. The CDR3 consists of 14 residues. CDR3: CASRMGQGASTQYF. The CDR3 coding sequence is TGCGCCAGCAGGATGGGACAGGGGGCTTCTACGCAGTATTTT.

CDR3 in DNA: TGTGCCAGCAGTTACGGGGGGGCGAGAACCGGGGAGCTGTTTTTT. Its translation is CASSYGGARTGELFF. The chain employs TRBV6-5 and TRBJ2-2; D perhaps matches TRBD2 (7 bases). Germline V gene lookup returns CDR1 MNHEY and CDR2 SVGAGI. The CDR3 length is 15 residues. V gave up 2 bases and J gave up 5 bases, with 12 bases separating them.

The chain joins TRBV18 to TRBJ2-3; D unresolved. Trimming removed 2 bases from V and 0 bases from J, with 9 bases in between. The germline gives CDR1 KGHSH, CDR2 LQKENI. The CDR3 runs 15 residues. CDR3 bases: TGTGCCAGCTCACCAAAAGGTAGCAGCACAGATACGCAGTATTTT. Translation: CASSPKGSSTDTQYF.

The V gene is TRBV7-2, the J gene TRBJ2-7, with TRBD1 as a possible D gene (5 bases). The CDR3 is 13 amino acids. CDR1 is SGHTA, CDR2 FQGNSA, per germline. V was shortened by 6 bases and J by 3 bases, with 12 bases between the two germline ends. The CDR3 DNA reads TGTGCCAGCAGTCCCGACAGAGACTACGAGCAGTACTTC. Amino acid sequence: CASSPDRDYEQYF. Together with reference TRBV7-2 and TRBJ2-7, the CDR3 gives the full variable domain: GAGVSQSPSNKVTEKGKDVELRCDPISGHTALYWYRQSLGQGLEFLIYFQGNSAPDKSGLPSDRFSAERTGGSVSTLTIQRTQQEDSAVYLCASSPDRDYEQYFGPGTRLTVT.

The genes are TRBV7-9 and TRBJ2-1; TRBD1 agrees at 8 bases. The CDR3 spans 14 residues. V dropped 3 bases and J dropped 4; count of bases not matched to a gene: 2. The germline V gene has CDR1 SEHNR and CDR2 FQNEAQ (reference sequence). The DNA of the CDR3 is TGTGCCAGCAGCTTGGGACAGGAGTACAATGAGCAGTTCTTC. This codes for CASSLGQEYNEQFF. Full variable domain (outside the CDR3, taken from reference TRBV7-9 and TRBJ2-1): DTGVSQNPRHKITKRGQNVTFRCDPISEHNRLYWYRQTLGQGPEFLTYFQNEAQLEKSRLLSDRFSAERPKGSFSTLEIQRTEQGDSAMYLCASSLGQEYNEQFFGPGTRLTVL.

The table lists this clone with a few counts. The sample has other DNA sequences that encode this CDR3 too. The chain links TRBV7-2 to TRBJ2-3; TRBD2 agrees at 9 bases. The CDR3 runs to 16 residues. J was trimmed by 5 bases and V by 0 bases; bases with no gene match: 6. Germline values: CDR1 SGHTA, CDR2 FQGNSA. CDR3 nucleotide sequence: TGTGCCAGCAGCTTAGCGGGCGGGGGGGCCGGAGATACGCAGTATTTT. It codes for CASSLAGGGAGDTQYF.

This chain joins TRBV11-2 and TRBJ2-5; 14 nucleotides align to TRBD2. Germline assignment: CDR1 SGHAT and CDR2 FQNNGV. Germline trimming cut 5 bases from V and 5 bases from J; bases unmatched to any gene: 7. This CDR3 has 16 amino acids. In DNA form, the CDR3 reads TGTGCCAGCAGCCCGACTAGCGGGAGGGCCTATGAGACCCAGTACTTC. This encodes CASSPTSGRAYETQYF. Supplemented by reference TRBV11-2 and TRBJ2-5, the full variable domain reads EAGVAQSPRYKIIEKRQSVAFWCNPISGHATLYWYQQILGQGPKLLIQFQNNGVVDDSQLPKDRFSAERLKGVDSTLKIQPAKLEDSAVYLCASSPTSGRAYETQYFGPGTRLLVL.

V usage is TRBV18 and J usage is TRBJ1-3; unclear D gene. Trimming took 5 bases from V and 0 from J, leaving 11 bases between them. The CDR3 is 15 residues long. Germline values: CDR1 KGHSH, CDR2 LQKENI. The CDR3 sequence: CASSSLSGSGNTIYF. CDR3 sequence (DNA): TGTGCCAGCTCATCCCTTAGTGGCTCTGGAAACACCATATATTTT.

The genes are TRBV27 and TRBJ1-2, with TRBD1 matching 7 bases. CDR1 and CDR2 (germline): MNHEY, SMNVEV (reference sequence). Trimming removed 5 bases from V and 6 bases from J; junction bases left unmatched: 9. The CDR3 is 14 amino acids. CDR3 bases: TGTGCCAGCAGTCGCGACAGGGTCTTCCATGGCTACACCTTC. Its translation is CASSRDRVFHGYTF.

This chain connects TRBV28 to TRBJ2-2; TRBD2 matches 9 bases. Trimming at V came to 6 bases and at J to 1 base, leaving 3 bases not matched to a gene. Germline CDR1 and CDR2: MDHEN and SYDVKM. The CDR3 loop spans 15 amino acids. CDR3 protein: CASRPTSGNTGELFF. CDR3 DNA sequence: TGTGCCAGCAGACCGACTAGCGGGAACACCGGGGAGCTGTTTTTT.

The CDR3 DNA reads as TGTGCCACTAGTCCCCTGGCTAGCGGGGACCCAGATACGCAGTATTTT. Translating it yields CATSPLASGDPDTQYF. The chain combines TRBV10-3 with TRBJ2-3; 9 positions agree with TRBD2. V lost 10 bases and J lost 4; bases outside the gene matches: 15. Germline V lookup: CDR1 ENHRY, CDR2 SYGVKD. The CDR3 covers 16 residues.

This clone was counted between two and nine times. V and J are TRBV23-1 and TRBJ1-2; tentatively, D is TRBD1 (6 bases). TRBV23-1 is an ORF, with its function uncertain. The CDR3 extends over 16 amino acids. Trimming cost V 3 bases and J 1 base, with 15 bases left between them. In DNA, the CDR3 is TGCGCCAGCAGTCAGACCGTGGACAGTTTTAACTATGGCTACACCTTC. As protein: CASSQTVDSFNYGYTF.

The chain uses TRBV19 and TRBJ1-1; D remains unclear. The V end lost 4 bases, the J end lost 3 bases, and 6 bases lay between the germline ends. CDR1 LNHDA and CDR2 SQIVND come from the germline V gene (reference sequence). This CDR3 region has 12 residues. The CDR3 DNA reads as TGTGCCAGTAGTAAATGGCACACTGAAGCTTTCTTT. This translates into CASSKWHTEAFF. The full variable domain, rest sourced from reference TRBV19 and TRBJ1-1, is DGGITQSPKYLFRKEGQNVTLSCEQNLNHDAMYWYRQDPGQGLRLIYYSQIVNDFQKGDIAEGYSVSREKKESFPLTVTSAQKNPTAFYLCASSKWHTEAFFGQGTRLTVV.

The CDR3 DNA follows: TGTGCCAGCAGCGTAGCTCAGGGCCGCTCTGGAAACACCATATATTTT. This translates into CASSVAQGRSGNTIYF. The chain has TRBV9 and TRBJ1-3, with D perhaps TRBD1 (5 bases). This CDR3 has 16 residues. Germline V gene lookup returns CDR1 SGDLS and CDR2 YYNGEE. Trimming cost V 0 bases and J 0 bases, with 10 bases left between them.

CDR3 protein: CAWKGGGVDIQYF. As DNA, the CDR3 is TGTGCCTGGAAGGGCGGGGGGGTAGACATTCAGTACTTC. The rearrangement joins TRBV30 to TRBJ2-4; 9 bases fit TRBD2. The CDR3 has 13 amino acids. Looked up from germline, CDR1 is GTSNPN and CDR2 is SVGIG (reference sequence). J gave up 8 bases and V 4 bases, and 6 bases lay outside the gene matches.

Note on this clone: At one of its ends the junction is not consistent with the germline gene, which may arise from a read error. The chain links TRBV5-1 to TRBJ1-2; 10 bases match TRBD1. Germline CDR1 reads SGHRS; CDR2 reads YFSETQ. The CDR3 has 15 residues. The CDR3 reads CASSLEDRGTAGYTF. Written as DNA, the CDR3 is TGTGCCAGCAGCTTGGAGGACAGGGGGACGGCTGGCTACACCTTC.

V gene TRBV5-1 combines with J gene TRBJ2-1; 10 bases fit TRBD1. V trimming: 1 base; J trimming: 1 base; junction bases outside the gene matches: 8. CDR1 and CDR2 (germline): SGHRS, YFSETQ. The CDR3 loop spans 18 amino acids. The CDR3 loop is CASSLKFGTGESYNEQFF. The CDR3 coding sequence is TGCGCCAGCAGCTTGAAATTCGGGACAGGGGAATCCTACAATGAGCAGTTCTTC. Supplemented by reference TRBV5-1 and TRBJ2-1, the full variable domain reads KAGVTQTPRYLIKTRGQQVTLSCSPISGHRSVSWYQQTPGQGLQFLFEYFSETQRNKGNFPGRFSGRQFSNSRSEMNVSTLELGDSALYLCASSLKFGTGESYNEQFFGPGTRLTVL.

The table lists this clone with a count of one. The chain is built from TRBV10-1 and TRBJ2-3, with TRBD2 identical over 8 bases. Per germline, CDR1 WNHNN and CDR2 SYGVQD (reference sequence). The V and J ends lost 7 bases and 8 bases, in that order; junction bases with no gene match: 2. The CDR3 has 11 amino acids. As DNA, the CDR3 is TGCGCCAGCAACAGCGGGGGTACGCAGTATTTT. It codes for CASNSGGTQYF.

The chain carries TRBV5-4 and TRBJ2-3, with TRBD1 as a possible D gene (6 bases). The CDR3 is 15 residues long. V dropped 1 base and J dropped 0 bases, with 9 bases sitting between them. The V gene's germline CDR1 is SGHNT and CDR2 YYREEE (reference sequence). The CDR3 DNA sequence: TGTGCCAGCAGCTTGAATGACAGGAGCACAGATACGCAGTATTTT. Its translation: CASSLNDRSTDTQYF.

This clone is a singleton in its sample. The chain's CDR3 is CASSPKGWGLETFF. In DNA form, the CDR3 reads TGTGCCAGCTCACCCAAGGGGTGGGGCCTCGAAACTTTCTTT. The rearrangement joins TRBV18 to TRBJ1-1; a weak D match, TRBD1 (5 bases). Per germline, CDR1 KGHSH and CDR2 LQKENI. Trimming left V 3 bases short and J 12 bases short, with 20 bases between. CDR3 length: 14 residues. The full variable domain, in which reference TRBV18 and TRBJ1-1 provide the parts outside the CDR3, is NAGVMQNPRHLVRRRGQEARLRCSPMKGHSHVYWYRQLPEEGLKFMVYLQKENIIDESGMPKERFSAEFPKEGPSILRIQQVVRGDSAAYFCASSPKGWGLETFFGQGTRLTVV.

V usage is TRBV2 and J usage is TRBJ2-5, with unresolved D. V lost 6 bases to trimming and J lost 0 bases, with 5 bases between them. This CDR3 comprises 12 residues. Germline CDR1 and CDR2: SNHLY and FYNNEI. Here the CDR3 reads CASSLNQETQYF. DNA of the CDR3: TGTGCCAGCAGCCTAAACCAAGAGACCCAGTACTTC.

This clone was seen just once. The V call is TRBV10-2, the J call TRBJ2-5, with D maybe TRBD2 (7 bases). The CDR3 is 15 residues long. The germline gives CDR1 WSHSY, CDR2 SAAADI. V was clipped by 2 bases and J by 4 bases, with 14 bases between them. DNA of the CDR3: TGCGCCAGCAGTGAGGGGGGGGCGGCACTAGAGACCCAGTACTTC. This encodes CASSEGGAALETQYF.